A selection of T cell receptor beta chains follows, all from one sample in a study of blood T cell repertoires in COVID-19. TCRdb's table, derived via immunoSEQ multiplex PCR, lists solely in-frame clones and lacks some. Counted here are 150,000 to 200,000 clones, around 85% occurring once; the ten biggest clones make up roughly 9.2%. What was sequenced was peripheral blood. These receptors were taken from an elderly woman with acute or convalescent COVID-19. The CDR3 runs from the conserved cysteine through the conserved F or W. Each record gives: CDR3 length, D gene, V gene, J gene, clone size, CDR3 DNA, CDR3 protein. D genes are given only for firm matches. Only part of the rows carry a size: once, few, many, or a class if the clone is expanded.

11	.	TRBV20-1	TRBJ2-3	once	TGCAGTGCCCGAGGGGGAGATACGCAGTATTTT	CSARGGDTQYF
15	.	TRBV6-5	TRBJ1-5	once	TGTGCCAGCAGTCGAGCGGGCCCCCCCACGGGGCCCCAGCATTTT	CASSRAGPPTGPQHF
12	.	TRBV6-5	TRBJ1-2	.	TGTGCCAGCAGTCCACGGGACTTCGGCTACACCTTC	CASSPRDFGYTF
12	TRBD1	TRBV19	TRBJ1-2	.	TGTGCCAGTAGTACAGGGGGCCGGGGCTACACCTTC	CASSTGGRGYTF
13	TRBD1	TRBV29-1	TRBJ1-2	.	TGCAGCGTTGAATCCCGCAGGGGGCATGGCTACACCTTC	CSVESRRGHGYTF
14	.	TRBV7-8	TRBJ1-1	few	TGTGCCAGCAGCTTAGCGCCGGGGGAGGCTGAAGCTTTCTTT	CASSLAPGEAEAFF
15	TRBD1	TRBV6-2/TRBV6-3	TRBJ2-2	.	TGTGCCAGCAGTTACCGGGACAGACGGTCCGGGGAGCTGTTTTTT	CASSYRDRRSGELFF
13	.	TRBV7-9	TRBJ2-3	.	TGTGCCAGCAGCTTCGCGGTTTTAGATACGCAGTATTTT	CASSFAVLDTQYF
13	TRBD2	TRBV7-2	TRBJ2-1	.	TGTGCCAGCAGCGAGGCGGGAGCGGGTGAGCAGTTCTTC	CASSEAGAGEQFF
15	TRBD1	TRBV6-2/TRBV6-3	TRBJ2-3	.	TGTGCCAGCAGTTCCGGGACAGGAAGCACAGATACGCAGTATTTT	CASSSGTGSTDTQYF
15	TRBD1	TRBV18	TRBJ1-4	.	TGTGCCAGCTCACAAGGGGACAGACCTAATGAAAAACTGTTTTTT	CASSQGDRPNEKLFF
15	.	TRBV6-1	TRBJ2-7	once	TGTGCCAGCAGTGAAACCGCGGGGGCCTACTACGAGCAGTACTTC	CASSETAGAYYEQYF
13	.	TRBV12-3/TRBV12-4	TRBJ2-1	.	TGTGCCAGCAGGGGGAGGTCGCGGGATGAGCAGTTCTTC	CASRGRSRDEQFF
14	.	TRBV9	TRBJ2-5	.	TGTGCCAGCAGCGTAGGTGGCGGTAATGAGCCCCAGTACTTC	CASSVGGGNEPQYF
16	TRBD2	TRBV7-2	TRBJ2-1	.	TGTGCCAGCAGTACAACAGCGGGGGGGACCTACAATGAGCAGTTCTTC	CASSTTAGGTYNEQFF
16	TRBD1	TRBV7-8	TRBJ1-2	.	TGTGCCAGCAGCTTCCATGGACAGGGGGCTAACTATGGCTACACCTTC	CASSFHGQGANYGYTF
14	.	TRBV5-1	TRBJ1-2	once	TGCGCCAGCAGCCCCCCGGCGGGTCGTAGTGGCTACACCTTC	CASSPPAGRSGYTF
12	TRBD1	TRBV19	TRBJ1-2	.	TGTGCCATCTCAGGGACAGGCAATGGCTACACCTTC	CAISGTGNGYTF
17	TRBD2	TRBV9	TRBJ2-2	once	TGTGCCAGCAGCGCGTACTGGGCAGGGAGGGTCACCGGGGAGCTGTTTTTT	CASSAYWAGRVTGELFF
16	TRBD1	TRBV7-6	TRBJ2-5	.	TGTGCCAGCAGCTTAAGGGGACAGAAAAGTCGGGAGACCCAGTACTTC	CASSLRGQKSRETQYF
15	TRBD1	TRBV14	TRBJ1-4	.	TGTGCCAGCAGCCATGCCGGGACAGGGGAGGAAAAACTGTTTTTT	CASSHAGTGEEKLFF
13	.	TRBV6-5	TRBJ2-7	.	TGTGCCAGCAGTTACCGGCCAGGGGACGAGCAGTACTTC	CASSYRPGDEQYF
14	.	TRBV7-9	TRBJ1-2	.	TGTGCCAGCAGCTTAGAAGGGGTGAACTATGGCTACACCTTC	CASSLEGVNYGYTF
15	TRBD1	TRBV19	TRBJ1-6	.	TGTGCCAGTGGGACAGACCGCTCCTATAATTCACCCCTCCACTTT	CASGTDRSYNSPLHF
15	TRBD1	TRBV7-2	TRBJ1-3	.	TGTGCCAGCAGCCCCGGGACAGGGGCTGGAAACACCATATATTTT	CASSPGTGAGNTIYF
14	TRBD1	TRBV29-1	TRBJ2-7	many	TGCAGCGTCCAGCAGACAGGGCTAGGCTACGAGCAGTACTTC	CSVQQTGLGYEQYF
13	.	TRBV29-1	TRBJ1-5	.	TGCAGCGTTGTGGACAGATCCAATCAGCCCCAGCATTTT	CSVVDRSNQPQHF
15	TRBD1	TRBV7-9	TRBJ2-7	.	TGTGCCAGCAGCTTATCTTTGGACAGGGGCCACGAGCAGTACTTC	CASSLSLDRGHEQYF
12	.	TRBV2	TRBJ2-2	.	TGTGCCAGCAGCACTAGCTTCGGGGAGCTGTTTTTT	CASSTSFGELFF
13	.	TRBV4-3	TRBJ1-1	.	TGCGCCAGCAGCCTGGAGGGTGACACTGAAGCTTTCTTT	CASSLEGDTEAFF
15	TRBD1	TRBV18	TRBJ1-3	few	TGTGCCAGCTTGCCCACAGGGGTTCCTGGAAACACCATATATTTT	CASLPTGVPGNTIYF
15	TRBD2	TRBV6-5	TRBJ2-7	once	TGTGCCAGCAGTAGAGCGGGGGCCGAGCACTACGAGCAGTACTTC	CASSRAGAEHYEQYF
13	.	TRBV5-6	TRBJ2-1	once	TGTGCCAGCAGTCTAGCTAGGGAACATGAGCAGTTCTTC	CASSLAREHEQFF
16	.	TRBV19	TRBJ1-6	.	TGTGCCAGTAGTATCGTCGGGGTCCCTCATAATTCACCCCTCCACTTT	CASSIVGVPHNSPLHF
13	TRBD1	TRBV30	TRBJ1-5	.	TGTGCCTGGGTTACAGGGGGAAATCAGCCCCAGCATTTT	CAWVTGGNQPQHF
14	.	TRBV6-4	TRBJ2-6	.	TGTGCCAGCAGTGCGGGCGGGGGGGCCAACGTCCTGACTTTC	CASSAGGGANVLTF
14	TRBD2	TRBV7-2	TRBJ2-5	.	TGTGCCAGCAGGGCTCTAGCGGGGCAAGAGACCCAGTACTTC	CASRALAGQETQYF
14	.	TRBV2	TRBJ2-7	once	TGTGCCAGCAGGCCCTGGAGAGTCTCCTACGAGCAGTACTTC	CASRPWRVSYEQYF
14	TRBD1	TRBV7-8	TRBJ1-2	.	TGTGCCAGCAGCATGACAGGGGGGGTCTATGGCTACACCTTC	CASSMTGGVYGYTF
17	TRBD2	TRBV2	TRBJ2-1	.	TGTGCCAGCAGTACCCCTAGCGGGGGTCCTTCTTACAATGAGCAGTTCTTC	CASSTPSGGPSYNEQFF
17	TRBD1	TRBV10-3	TRBJ1-3	.	TGTGCCATCAGTGAGTTATGGGACAGGGGTTCAGGAAACACCATATATTTT	CAISELWDRGSGNTIYF
15	.	TRBV7-9	TRBJ1-1	.	TGTGCCAGCAGGGAGGGAGGTGGAGGGTACACTGAAGCTTTCTTT	CASREGGGGYTEAFF
13	.	TRBV7-8	TRBJ2-7	.	TGTGCCAGCAGCTGGCGGGCGTCTCAGGAGCAGTACTTC	CASSWRASQEQYF
14	.	TRBV2	TRBJ2-7	.	TGTGCCAGCACCACCGGGACAAACCTGGACGAGCAGTACTTC	CASTTGTNLDEQYF
14	.	TRBV24-1	TRBJ2-1	.	TGTGCCACCAGTGATGGAGGCTCCTACAATGAGCAGTTCTTC	CATSDGGSYNEQFF
14	TRBD1	TRBV19	TRBJ2-5	once	TGTGCCAGTGGGACAGGGGCCCAAGCGGAGACCCAGTACTTC	CASGTGAQAETQYF
16	TRBD1	TRBV5-1	TRBJ2-6	.	TGCGCCAGCAGCCCAAGACAGGGAACTGGGGCCAACGTCCTGACTTTC	CASSPRQGTGANVLTF
14	.	TRBV5-6	TRBJ1-1	.	TGTGCCAGCAGCCCGACTCTAGTTGGCACTGAAGCTTTCTTT	CASSPTLVGTEAFF
12	.	TRBV3-1/TRBV3-2	TRBJ2-7	.	TGTGCCAGCAGCCAAGGGTCACTTGGACACCTCTTC	CASSQGSLGHLF
15	TRBD1	TRBV6-1	TRBJ1-5	.	TGTGCCAGCAGTGAACCCGGCAGGGGGAATCAGCCCCAGCATTTT	CASSEPGRGNQPQHF
15	TRBD1	TRBV9	TRBJ1-2	once	TGTGCCAGCAGCCCCCGAACAGGGGGGAACTATGGCTACACCTTC	CASSPRTGGNYGYTF